Listed here is a single T cell receptor beta chain. Its specificity is unknown. The sample comes from a study of OX40 agonist ivuxolimab in advanced cancers. Individuals having autoimmune disease history or systemic immunosuppression were not enrolled. Germline V gene sequence: CDR1 SGHTA, CDR2 FQGNSA. The CDR3 contains 12 residues. Trimming took off 4 bases at V and 8 bases at J, with 11 bases between the two ends. Clones were sequenced by immunoSEQ multiplex PCR, and TCRdb holds only the in-frame ones, with some missing. The table has about 84,000 clones, approximately 88% seen once. Study conclusions and caveats: Blood T cells, both CD4+ and CD8+, expanded clonally by week 6 at 0.1 to 3.0 mg/kg. Clonal expansion was among the lowest in partial responders at 0.1-3.0 mg/kg, especially CD8+.

The receptor's source is an adult with an advanced solid tumor such as melanoma, head and neck, liver or kidney cancer. The material was CD4+ or CD8+ T cells sorted from blood, obtained in a trial of the OX40 agonist ivuxolimab. V and J are TRBV7-2 and TRBJ1-2; possibly TRBD1 for D (5 bases). CDR3 sequence (DNA): TGTGCCAGCAGCTGGCAGGGTGGCGGCTACACCTTC. The encoded protein is CASSWQGGGYTF.